Shown below are 27 T cell receptor beta chains from a single sample sequenced in a study of tissue T cells after allogeneic stem cell transplantation. Stated time point: mouse harvest day 7 after allogeneic transplant. Tail vein injection delivered 10^7 T-cell-depleted bone marrow cells and 10^6 splenic CD5+ T cells. Sequenced by immunoSEQ multiplex PCR; TCRdb stores in-frame clones only, minus some. Among about 8,200 clones listed, under 55% were seen once. The sample comprised gut tissue. Source of these receptors: a female BALB/c mouse given C57BL/6 T cells with graft-versus-host disease after an allogeneic hematopoietic cell transplant.

As regards this clone: Gene labels here are mouse ones. The CDR3 end is not reached by the read, which stops 1 residue before it; the germline J gene fills it in. This rearrangement joins TRBV31 to TRBJ1-2; no clear D gene. Germline V lookup: CDR1 GKSSPN, CDR2 SITVG. Trimming took 3 bases from V and 0 from J, leaving 8 bases between them. This CDR3 has 13 residues. CDR3 residues: CAWSQIANSDYTF. The part of the CDR3 DNA that was read is TGTGCCTGGAGCCAGATTGCAAACTCCGACTACACC.

The sample holds a few counts of this clone. The germline and genes are mouse ones. Sequencing ends 1 residue short of the CDR3 end; the germline J gene provides the rest. This chain connects TRBV26 to TRBJ2-3; TRBD1 might be the D (5 bases). The germline gives CDR1 KGHPV, CDR2 FQNQEV (reference sequence). Trimming shortened V by 4 bases and J by 3 bases, and 8 bases separated the two germline ends. This CDR3 comprises 13 residues. Incomplete CDR3 DNA: TGTGCCAGCAGTCGCAGGACAGCAGAAACGCTGTAT. Amino acids: CASSRRTAETLY. Given in full, the CDR3 is CASSRRTAETLYF.

In this sample, this clone turned up a few times. Mouse germline and gene names are used. With the read ending 1 residue before the CDR3 end, the germline J gene is used to fill in that end. The chain uses TRBV26 and TRBJ2-3; D is uncertain. This CDR3 spans 11 amino acids. Germline CDR1 and CDR2: KGHPV and FQNQEV (reference sequence). Trimming stripped 4 bases from V and 6 bases from J, with 5 bases between. CDR3 sequence reads: CASSRGETLYF. The covered CDR3 bases are TGTGCCAGCAGTCGAGGGGAAACGCTGTAT.

Notes on this clone: Mouse gene names and germline throughout. The read falls 1 residue short of the CDR3 end, and the missing part is taken from the germline J gene. V and J are TRBV13-1 and TRBJ1-6; D remains ambiguous. TRBJ1-6 carries the ORF label, with uncertain function. The germline V gene encodes CDR1 NSHNY and CDR2 SYGAGN. Trimming took 0 bases from V and 0 from J, leaving 7 bases between them. The CDR3 totals 16 residues. The DNA read from the CDR3 is TGTGCCAGCAGTGATGGGCCATATTCCTATAATTCGCCCCTCTAC. Translated: CASSDGPYSYNSPLY. The complete CDR3 reads CASSDGPYSYNSPLYF.

A note on this clone: Germline and genes: mouse. The observed sequence ends 1 residue before the CDR3 terminus, with the missing tail filled in from the germline J gene. This sequence joins TRBV24 and TRBJ2-1; D may be TRBD2 (7 bases). V dropped 0 bases and J dropped 6 bases, with 12 bases sitting between them. Germline V gives CDR1 KGHTA, CDR2 FRNEEI. The CDR3 contains 15 residues. The CDR3 loop is CASSLYRGALAEQFF. CDR3 DNA, as far as it was read: TGTGCCAGCAGTCTGTATCGGGGGGCGCTTGCTGAGCAGTTC.

This clone appeared a few times. Mouse gene names apply. The read ends 1 residue shy of where the CDR3 ends; the end is completed using the germline J gene. This chain uses TRBV3 with TRBJ2-5, with TRBD2 identical over 9 bases. This CDR3 spans 13 amino acids. Germline trimming cut 5 bases from V and 5 bases from J; bases unmatched to any gene: 2. Germline lookup yields CDR1 SNHLY and CDR2 FYNGKV (reference sequence). The sequenced part of the CDR3 DNA is TGTGCCAGCAGCGCACTGGGGGGAGACACCCAGTAC. It translates to CASSALGGDTQY. The full CDR3 sequence reads CASSALGGDTQYF.

As for this clone: Germline and genes here are mouse. CDR3 sequence reads: CASAGLGGYEQYF. The DNA read from the CDR3 is TGTGCCAGCGCCGGACTGGGGGGGTATGAACAGTAC. The chain recombines TRBV13-2 with TRBJ2-7; 12 nucleotides match TRBD2. The read halts 1 residue ahead of the CDR3 end, with the missing end drawn from the germline J gene. With V trimmed by 6 bases and J by 4 bases, 2 bases remained unmatched. The CDR3 loop spans 13 amino acids. The germline V gene has CDR1 NNHNN and CDR2 SYGAGS (reference sequence).

As for this clone: The genes and germline here are from mouse. The CDR3 end lies 1 residue beyond the end of the read and is filled in from the germline J gene. The chain combines TRBV26 with TRBJ2-4; TRBD2 matches at 7 bases. Germline V gene data show CDR1 as KGHPV and CDR2 as FQNQEV (reference sequence). The CDR3 runs 14 residues. Germline trimming cut 2 bases from V and 4 bases from J; bases unmatched to any gene: 3. CDR3: CASSLGGGENTLYF. CDR3 DNA, as far as it was read: TGTGCCAGCAGTCTGGGCGGGGGGGAAAACACCTTGTAC.

Details on this clone: The gene symbols are mouse symbols. With the read ending 1 residue before the CDR3 end, the germline J gene is used to fill in that end. This chain connects TRBV3 to TRBJ2-5; D perhaps matches TRBD1 (6 bases). V lost 2 bases to trimming and J lost 5 bases, with 11 bases between them. Germline V gene sequence: CDR1 SNHLY, CDR2 FYNGKV (reference sequence). The CDR3 extends over 14 amino acids. The CDR3 sequence: CASSLRGRGDTQYF. CDR3 bases read: TGTGCCAGCAGCTTAAGGGGGAGGGGAGACACCCAGTAC.

By sample share, this clone is large (0.1 to 1%). The genes are named according to mouse. With the read ending 1 residue before the CDR3 end, the germline J gene is used to fill in that end. V and J are TRBV13-2 and TRBJ2-7; 8 bases align to TRBD2. The J segment lost 7 bases and the V segment lost 3 bases, leaving 6 bases of the junction unmatched. This CDR3 is 13 amino acids long. CDR1 NNHNN and CDR2 SYGAGS come from the germline V gene (reference sequence). The DNA read from the CDR3 is TGTGCCAGCGGTGTTTGGACTGGGAGGGAACAGTAC. It specifies CASGVWTGREQY. The complete CDR3 sequence is CASGVWTGREQYF.

In the case of this clone: Gene names denote mouse genes. The sequenced CDR3 bases are TGTGCTAGCAGCCGGGGACAGTCAAACACAGAAGTCTTC. Its protein is CASSRGQSNTEVF. The full CDR3 protein is CASSRGQSNTEVFF. This chain links TRBV29 with TRBJ1-1; 7 bases are shared with TRBD1. The CDR3 goes on 1 residue after the read ends, and that part is filled in from the germline J gene. V was clipped by 6 bases and J by 0 bases; unmatched bases: 4. The CDR3 loop spans 14 amino acids. From germline, CDR1 is MSHET and CDR2 SYDVDS.

In its sample, this clone ranks as medium-sized. These gene names are mouse names. The CDR3 end is not reached by the read, which stops 1 residue before it; the germline J gene fills it in. The rearrangement uses TRBV26 and TRBJ2-7, with a tentative D call TRBD2 (6 bases). The CDR3 runs 12 residues. V gave up 2 bases and J gave up 7 bases, with 9 bases separating them. From germline, CDR1 is KGHPV and CDR2 FQNQEV (reference sequence). The CDR3 reads CASSLVGVEQYF. Incomplete CDR3 DNA: TGTGCCAGCAGTCTGGTGGGGGTAGAACAGTAC.

Comments on this clone: Mouse germline and gene names are used. The read falls 1 residue short of the CDR3 end, and the missing part is taken from the germline J gene. This chain links TRBV23 with TRBJ1-3; the table assigns TRBD1, which was not confirmed against the DNA. Germline V gene sequence: CDR1 KGHTA, CDR2 FQNQQP. There are 14 residues in the CDR3. CDR3 DNA (partial): TGCTCCAGCAGTCCCTGGGACACTGGAAATACGCTCTAT. Translating gives CSSSPWDTGNTLY. The whole CDR3 reads CSSSPWDTGNTLYF. The full variable domain, with the rest looked up from reference TRBV23 and TRBJ1-3, is DAAVTQKPRYLIKMKGQEAEMKCIPEKGHTAVFWYQQKQSKELKFLIYFQNQQPLDQIDMVKERFSAVCPSSSLCSLGIRTCEAEDSALYLCSSSPWDTGNTLYFGEGSRLIVV.

In this sample, this clone turned up a few times. The genes are named according to mouse. The DNA ends 1 residue before the CDR3 does, and the rest of the CDR3 is filled in from the germline J gene. The chain is built from TRBV5 and TRBJ2-7; 12 nucleotides align to TRBD2. The CDR3 consists of 15 residues. Germline V gives CDR1 LGHNA, CDR2 YNLKQL (reference sequence). The V segment lost 4 bases and the J segment 4 bases; nucleotides outside the gene matches: 5. The CDR3 here is CASSRDWGGAYEQYF. The part of the CDR3 DNA that was read is TGTGCCAGCAGCCGAGACTGGGGGGGCGCTTATGAACAGTAC.

By share of the sample, this clone is large (0.1 to 1%). Gene names are mouse gene names. The CDR3 goes on 1 residue after the read ends, and that part is filled in from the germline J gene. The chain joins TRBV31 to TRBJ2-1; a possible D gene is TRBD2 (7 bases). This CDR3 comprises 14 residues. Trimming cost V 0 bases and J 3 bases, with 9 bases left between them. The germline CDR1 and CDR2 sequences are GKSSPN and SITVG. The part of the CDR3 DNA that was read is TGTGCCTGGAGTCTCTGGGGGCTCTATGCTGAGCAGTTC. This sequence encodes CAWSLWGLYAEQF. The complete CDR3 reads CAWSLWGLYAEQFF.

This clone was observed a handful of times. The germline and genes are mouse ones. Coverage ceases 1 residue before the CDR3 finishes, and the germline J gene fills in the end. The chain is built from TRBV16 and TRBJ2-7; D is unclear. This CDR3 region has 14 residues. V dropped 2 bases and J dropped 0 bases, with 8 bases sitting between them. Germline loops: CDR1 SGHSA, CDR2 FRNQAP. The CDR3 loop is CASSLKLSSYEQYF. The covered CDR3 bases are TGTGCAAGCAGCTTAAAGCTCAGCTCCTATGAACAGTAC.

This clone was observed a few times. Here the gene names and germline are mouse. The sequenced fragment ends 1 residue before the CDR3 boundary, so the rest is inferred from the germline J gene. The chain recombines TRBV31 with TRBJ2-2, with D uncertain. This CDR3 region has 15 residues. The V gene's germline CDR1 is GKSSPN and CDR2 SITVG. Trimming removed 0 bases at V and 0 bases at J, with 8 bases between. CDR3 amino acids: CAWSLLGANTGQLYF. Incomplete CDR3 DNA: TGTGCCTGGAGTCTATTGGGAGCAAACACCGGGCAGCTCTAC.

This clone was counted only a few times. Genes here carry mouse names. The read falls 1 residue short of the CDR3 end, and the missing part is taken from the germline J gene. The J gene is TRBJ2-1, the V gene TRBV5, with D perhaps matching TRBD2 (6 bases). V was clipped by 0 bases and J by 0 bases, with 12 bases between them. CDR1 is LGHNA and CDR2 is YNLKQL in the germline V gene (reference sequence). This CDR3 is built from 17 residues. CDR3 region: CASSQDWAGVNYAEQFF. The sequenced CDR3 bases are TGTGCCAGCAGCCAAGATTGGGCTGGGGTTAACTATGCTGAGCAGTTC.

This clone was seen a handful of times. Gene names refer to mouse genes. The CDR3 extends 1 residue past the end of the read, so its final part is completed from the germline J gene. The J gene is TRBJ2-5, the V gene TRBV1, with 9 bases aligning to TRBD1. This CDR3 contains 14 residues. V lost 3 bases to trimming and J lost 7 bases; unmatched junction nucleotides: 5. Germline V gene sequence: CDR1 NSQYPW, CDR2 LRSPGD (reference sequence). Here the CDR3 reads CTCSARQGENTQYF. Partial CDR3 DNA: TGCACCTGCAGTGCCCGACAGGGGGAGAACACCCAGTAC.

This clone is labeled medium-sized. Gene names denote mouse genes. The read falls 1 residue short of the CDR3 end, and the missing part is taken from the germline J gene. The chain joins TRBV15 to TRBJ2-2; 8 nucleotides line up with TRBD1. V was clipped by 7 bases and J by 2 bases; unmatched bases: 3. Per germline, CDR1 SGHND and CDR2 FRSKSL. The CDR3 contains 14 residues. Here the CDR3 reads CASIRGHNTGQLYF. CDR3 DNA (partial): TGTGCCAGCATCAGGGGGCACAACACCGGGCAGCTCTAC. Based on the CDR3 plus reference TRBV15 and TRBJ2-2, the full variable domain is DAGVTQTPRHEVAEKGQTIILKCEPVSGHNDLFWYRQTKIQGLELLSYFRSKSLMEDGGAFKDRFKAEMLNSSFSTLKIQPTEPKDSAVYLCASIRGHNTGQLYFGEGSKLTVL.

On this clone itself: Gene and germline names: mouse. With the read ending 1 residue before the CDR3 end, the germline J gene is used to fill in that end. The chain carries TRBV12-1 and TRBJ2-7; 9 positions agree with TRBD2. The CDR3 loop spans 14 amino acids. Germline V gives CDR1 SGHSN, CDR2 HYEKVE. The V and J ends lost 6 bases and 2 bases, in that order; junction bases with no gene match: 7. CDR3 DNA (partial): TGTGCCAGCAGCTTGGGGGGGCGCGCCTATGAACAGTAC. This sequence encodes CASSLGGRAYEQY. The CDR3 as a whole reads CASSLGGRAYEQYF.

This clone is deemed medium-sized. The gene symbols are mouse symbols. The observed sequence ends 1 residue before the CDR3 terminus, with the missing tail filled in from the germline J gene. The J gene is TRBJ2-2, the V gene TRBV2; D gene ambiguous. The CDR3 extends over 14 amino acids. Trimming left V 4 bases short and J 0 bases short, with 6 bases between. Germline V gene data show CDR1 as LGHNA and CDR2 as YSYQKL. The CDR3 region is CASSLGANTGQLYF. CDR3 DNA, as far as it was read: TGTGCCAGCAGCCTGGGCGCAAACACCGGGCAGCTCTAC.

With regard to this clone: Germline and genes: mouse. The DNA ends 1 residue before the CDR3 does, and the rest of the CDR3 is filled in from the germline J gene. The rearrangement uses TRBV19 and TRBJ1-6, with a possible D match to TRBD1 (5 bases). TRBJ1-6 counts as an open reading frame of uncertain function. Germline CDR1 FNHDT, CDR2 SITEND (reference sequence). V was pared by 4 bases and J by 1 base, with 6 bases between. This CDR3 is 14 amino acids long. The CDR3 is CASSQGSYNSPLYF. Incomplete CDR3 DNA: TGTGCCAGCAGTCAGGGATCCTATAATTCGCCCCTCTAC.

Judged by abundance, this clone is medium-sized. The gene names given are mouse names. The read terminates 1 residue before the CDR3 end, so the remaining end is supplied by the germline J gene. The rearrangement joins TRBV23 to TRBJ1-5. Germline assignment: CDR1 KGHTA and CDR2 FQNQQP. This CDR3 has 12 amino acids. CDR3 DNA, as far as it was read: TGCTCCAGCAGGAATAACAACCAGGCTCCGCTT. Translating gives CSSRNNNQAPL. In full, the CDR3 is CSSRNNNQAPLF.

This clone was seen more than once but under ten times. Mouse gene names and germline throughout. Sequencing ends 1 residue short of the CDR3 end; the germline J gene provides the rest. This chain links TRBV12-2 with TRBJ1-5; TRBD1 aligns across 9 bases. The V and J ends lost 0 bases and 9 bases, in that order; junction bases with no gene match: 2. The CDR3 is 13 amino acids. The germline CDR1 and CDR2 sequences are SGHLS and HYDKME. The CDR3 sequence is CASSLEGQGAPLF. The CDR3 DNA, read in part, is TGTGCCAGCTCTCTCGAGGGACAGGGGGCTCCGCTT.

Comment on this clone: The germline and genes are mouse ones. The read finishes 1 residue shy of the CDR3 end, and the germline J gene is used to complete it. The V and J genes are TRBV26 and TRBJ1-3; D perhaps matches TRBD1 (6 bases). Germline values: CDR1 KGHPV, CDR2 FQNQEV (reference sequence). This CDR3 region has 16 residues. Between the trimmed V and J ends, which lost 2 bases and 3 bases, there was a span of 14 bases. The CDR3 DNA, read in part, is TGTGCCAGCAGTCTGGATCCCAGGGGATTTGGAAATACGCTCTAT. Translating it yields CASSLDPRGFGNTLY. The full CDR3 sequence reads CASSLDPRGFGNTLYF.

By share, this clone counts as medium-sized (0.01 to 0.1%). Gene and germline names: mouse. The read finishes 1 residue shy of the CDR3 end, and the germline J gene is used to complete it. The chain recombines TRBV1 with TRBJ2-7; TRBD1 is a possible D gene (5 bases). CDR3 size: 11 residues. Germline V lookup: CDR1 NSQYPW, CDR2 LRSPGD (reference sequence). Trimming pared 3 bases from V and 6 bases from J, leaving 6 bases between. The CDR3 here is CTCSARAEQYF. CDR3 DNA, as far as it was read: TGCACCTGCAGTGCCAGGGCTGAACAGTAC.